This T cell receptor beta chain was documented in a study of T cell changes during pregnancy in multiple sclerosis. Produced via immunoSEQ multiplex PCR; TCRdb's table is partial and in-frame only. The sample has 9,500 to 15,000 clones; about 85% are singletons. The material was CD8+ T cells from peripheral blood mononuclear cells, obtained in the second trimester of pregnancy. The sequence was obtained from a female donor in good health, enrolled as a control in a pregnancy study.

CDR3 sequence reads: CASSRTGGVEETQYF. The DNA of the CDR3 is TGTGCCAGCAGCCGGACGGGGGGGGTGGAAGAGACCCAGTACTTC. The chain recombines TRBV7-9 with TRBJ2-5; 8 bases fit TRBD2. V lost 5 bases, J lost 3 bases, and 8 bases stayed unmatched. The CDR3 has 15 amino acids. Germline assignment: CDR1 SEHNR and CDR2 FQNEAQ (reference sequence).